This T cell receptor (beta chain) was identified in a study of molecular identifiers for immune sequencing clone quantification (dated by TCRdb to the late 2010s). A note on the overall study: For a replicate experiment, the RNA from either approximately 20,000 or 100,000 naive CD8 T cells was divided into five aliquots, and four of those aliquots went on to sequencing. The study was a methods study using CD8 T cells to benchmark molecular-identifier clustering-based TCR repertoire sequencing (MIDCIRS) and TCR RNA copy counting.

On this clonotype itself: This clone's antigen is unknown. Base-call qualities are not available, and no considerably larger clone is one nucleotide away.

The paper as a whole reports these results and caveats: The naive libraries included spiked-in Jurkat TCR RNA (over nine copies' worth), and this RNA is not part of the donor repertoire. The sizes of highly expanded clones could end up underestimated when identical TCR molecules share a barcode. Modeling indicated about 3 TCR RNA copies recovered per cell, compared with around 9.8 by digital PCR, which implies a capture efficiency of 25% to 35%. Clones above 20 RNA copies held over 97% of molecules in CMV-specific effector cells but under 1% in naive cells. A single cell's worth of spiked-in Jurkat TCR RNA was reported detectable even among under 1.3 million naive CD8 T cells. When barcode sub-clustering was left out, chimeric consensus sequences inflated TCR diversity, with chimeras reaching as high as 47%.

Libraries of naive CD8 T cells were built from about 20,000 to 1,000,000 sorted cells, with 10%, 30% or 50% of the purified RNA used. Naive CD8 T cells were FACS-sorted as CD8+CD4-CCR7+CD45RA+ on a BD FACSAria II into RLT Plus buffer. To test detection sensitivity, Jurkat RNA equivalent to more than 9 TCR copies was spiked into samples of about 19,000-1,000,000 naive CD8 T cells. CD8 T cells were enriched with RosetteSep CD8+ T Cell Enrichment Cocktail and Ficoll-Paque, followed by ACK red cell lysis. The library came from PCR. Data came from a NextSeq 500. Bulk TCR libraries were made following a previously described method, with the TCR primers given in Table S5. Total RNA was purified with the Qiagen AllPrep DNA/RNA kit. Reads from multiple sequencing runs of the same library were pooled before analysis. Turning to the authors' computational methods: Reads were retained only if their TCR constant sequence matched exactly, and those retained reads were trimmed to 150 nt and grouped according to their 12-nt molecular barcodes. Within each barcode group, reads were sub-clustered at a 15% Levenshtein threshold, and quality-weighted consensus sequences were built per RNA molecule. Non-functional sequences were discarded, and so were lower-count sequences lying one edit away from another sequence. Based on fitting two negative binomial distributions, any barcode sub-cluster with under 20% of the maximum read count was discarded. The public reads were reanalyzed by TCRdb: fastp trimming at Q25, MiXCR alignment, in-frame beta chains only. Each entry is one CDR3 protein sequence, shown with its most common DNA and genes. TCRdb, rather than the study authors, made the V and J calls. The sample includes about 8,300 distinct CDR3 sequences, with around 31% observed a single time. The top ten hold roughly 4.8% of the sample.

Sequencing used naive CD8+ T cells from blood, with Jurkat cell RNA spiked in. The cell subset or site label, as the study defines it: FACS-sorted CD8+CD4-CCR7+CD45RA+ naive T cells. The clonotype comes from a human donor in good health. Some libraries in this study had Jurkat cell RNA spiked in.

This receptor carries the CDR3 CSAKIITAYNEQFF. The DNA is as follows: TGCAGTGCTAAAATCATTACGGCCTACAATGAGCAGTTCTTC. The chain is assembled from TRBV20-1 and TRBJ2-1, with no D gene named confidently. At the junction V is shortened by 4 bases and J by 2 bases, with 12 bases in between. CDR1 DFQATT and CDR2 SNEGSKA are derived from the germline V gene (reference sequence). The CDR3 contains 14 residues, cysteine and phenylalanine counted. Solely the CDR3 DNA is kept, with 42 bases framed from the first base.